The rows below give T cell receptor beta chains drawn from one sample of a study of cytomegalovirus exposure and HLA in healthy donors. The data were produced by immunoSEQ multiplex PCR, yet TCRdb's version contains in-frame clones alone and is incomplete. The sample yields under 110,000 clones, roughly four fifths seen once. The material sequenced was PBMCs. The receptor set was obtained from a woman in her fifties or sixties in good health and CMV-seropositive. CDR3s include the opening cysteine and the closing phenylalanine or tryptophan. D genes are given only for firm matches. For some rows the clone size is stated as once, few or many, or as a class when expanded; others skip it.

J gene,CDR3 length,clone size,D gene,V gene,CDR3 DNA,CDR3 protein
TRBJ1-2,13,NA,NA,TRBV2,TGTGCCAGCCTCCGGACACTTAACTATGGCTACACCTTC,CASLRTLNYGYTF
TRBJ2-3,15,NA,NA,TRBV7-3,TGTGCCAGCAGCTTAACCGGGGGGCCCGCAGATACGCAGTATTTT,CASSLTGGPADTQYF
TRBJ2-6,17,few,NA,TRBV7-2,TGTGCCAGCAGCCCCGAGACAGGCCCCCTCTGGGCCAACGTCCTGACTTTC,CASSPETGPLWANVLTF
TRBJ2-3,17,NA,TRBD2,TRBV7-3,TGTGCCAGCAGCTTATCCAGCGGGGGGGCACGAACAGATACGCAGTATTTT,CASSLSSGGARTDTQYF
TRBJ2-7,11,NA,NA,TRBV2,TGTGCCAGCAGTGCACTCTACGAGCAGTACTTC,CASSALYEQYF
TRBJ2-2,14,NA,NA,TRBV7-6,TGTGCCAGCAGCGCCGAACTACGGTGGGGGGAGCTGTTTTTT,CASSAELRWGELFF
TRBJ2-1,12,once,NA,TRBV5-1,TGCGCCAGCAGCTTTATTCACAATGAGCAGTTCTTC,CASSFIHNEQFF
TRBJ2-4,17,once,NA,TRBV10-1,TGCGCCAGCAGGCCGGGGGACCCTTCGAGGGCCAAAAACATTCAGTACTTC,CASRPGDPSRAKNIQYF
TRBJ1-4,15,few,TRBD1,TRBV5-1,TGTGCCAGCAGCTTGTTCTGGACAGGGGTGGAAAAACTGTTTTTT,CASSLFWTGVEKLFF
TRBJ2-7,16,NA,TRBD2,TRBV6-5,TGTGCCAGCAGTTACTCGATTGCGGGGGGCCCCTACGAGCAGTACTTC,CASSYSIAGGPYEQYF
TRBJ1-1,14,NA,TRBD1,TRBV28,TGTGCCAGCCGGAAGGACAGGGGCCACACTGAAGCTTTCTTT,CASRKDRGHTEAFF
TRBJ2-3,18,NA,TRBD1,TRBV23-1,TGCGCCAGCAGTCAAAAGCACAGGGGGTCTAGAGGCACAGATACGCAGTATTTT,CASSQKHRGSRGTDTQYF
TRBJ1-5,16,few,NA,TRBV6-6,TGTGCCAGCAGTCCACGGGGGGGGGATAGCAATCAGCCCCAGCATTTT,CASSPRGGDSNQPQHF
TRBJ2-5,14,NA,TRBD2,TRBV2,TGTGCCAGCAGTTCGACTAGCGGGGAAGAGACCCAGTACTTC,CASSSTSGEETQYF
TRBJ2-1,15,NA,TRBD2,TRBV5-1,TGCGCCAGCACTGTAGCGGGGGGCACCTACAATGAGCAGTTCTTC,CASTVAGGTYNEQFF
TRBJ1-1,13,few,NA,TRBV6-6,TGTGCCGGCCGATCTCAACGGAACACTGAAGCTTTCTTT,CAGRSQRNTEAFF
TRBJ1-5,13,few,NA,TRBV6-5,TGTGCCAGCAGTATCCATAGCAATCAGCCCCAGCATTTT,CASSIHSNQPQHF
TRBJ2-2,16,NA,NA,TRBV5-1,TGCGCCAGCAGCCCAAACCCCGGGTCCCAAACCGGGGGGCTGTTTTTT,CASSPNPGSQTGGLFF
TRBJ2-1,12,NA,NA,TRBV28,TGTGCCACCACCGGGAGCCACAATGAGCAGTTCTTC,CATTGSHNEQFF
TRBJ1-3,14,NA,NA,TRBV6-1,TGTGCCAGCAGCCAGGGGAGCTCTGGAAACACCATATATTTT,CASSQGSSGNTIYF
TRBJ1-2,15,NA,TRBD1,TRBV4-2,TGTGCCAGCAGCCAAGGGGGGACAGGCGGGAATGGCTACACCTTC,CASSQGGTGGNGYTF
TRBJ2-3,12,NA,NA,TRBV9,TGTGCCAGCAGCGTAGCAACAGATACGCAGTATTTT,CASSVATDTQYF
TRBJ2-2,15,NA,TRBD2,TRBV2,TGTGCCAGCAGGGGGACTAGCGGGGGAGCAGGGGAGCTGTTTTTT,CASRGTSGGAGELFF
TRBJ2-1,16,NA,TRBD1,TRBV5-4,TGTGCCAGCAGCCCGGGACAGGCGGGCTCCTACAATGAGCAGTTCTTC,CASSPGQAGSYNEQFF
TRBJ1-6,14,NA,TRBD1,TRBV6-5,TGTGCCAGCAAAGGGACAGGGGGCCTGGGGACCCTCCACTTT,CASKGTGGLGTLHF